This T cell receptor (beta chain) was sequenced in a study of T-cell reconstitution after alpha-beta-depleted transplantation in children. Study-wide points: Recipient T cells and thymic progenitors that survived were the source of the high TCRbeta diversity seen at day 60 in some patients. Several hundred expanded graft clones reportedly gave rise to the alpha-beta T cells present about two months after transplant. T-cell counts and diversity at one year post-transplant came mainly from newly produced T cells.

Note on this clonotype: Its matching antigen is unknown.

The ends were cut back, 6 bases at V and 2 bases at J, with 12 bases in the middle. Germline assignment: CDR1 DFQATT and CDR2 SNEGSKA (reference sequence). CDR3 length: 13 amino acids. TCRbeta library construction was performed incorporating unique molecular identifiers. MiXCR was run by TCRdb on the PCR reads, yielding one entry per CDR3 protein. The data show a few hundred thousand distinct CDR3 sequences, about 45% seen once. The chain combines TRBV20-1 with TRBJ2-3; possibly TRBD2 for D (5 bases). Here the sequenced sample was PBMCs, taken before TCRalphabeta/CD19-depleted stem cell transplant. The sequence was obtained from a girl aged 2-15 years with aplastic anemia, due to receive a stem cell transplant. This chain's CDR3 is CSATRALTDTQYF. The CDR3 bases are TGCAGTGCCACTAGGGCCCTCACAGATACGCAGTATTTT.